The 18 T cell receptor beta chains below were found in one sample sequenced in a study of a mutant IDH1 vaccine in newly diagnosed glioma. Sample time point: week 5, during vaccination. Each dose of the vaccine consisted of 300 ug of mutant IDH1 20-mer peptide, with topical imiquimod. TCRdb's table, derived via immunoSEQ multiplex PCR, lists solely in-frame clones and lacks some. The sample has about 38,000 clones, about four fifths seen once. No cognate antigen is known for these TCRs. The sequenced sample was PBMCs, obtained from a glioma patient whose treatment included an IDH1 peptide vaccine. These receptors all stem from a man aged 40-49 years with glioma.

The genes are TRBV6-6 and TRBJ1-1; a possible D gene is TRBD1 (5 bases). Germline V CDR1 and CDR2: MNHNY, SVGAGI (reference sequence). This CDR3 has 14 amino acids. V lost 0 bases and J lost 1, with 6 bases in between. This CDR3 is CASSYSRGNTEAFF. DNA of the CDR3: TGTGCCAGCAGTTACTCGAGGGGGAACACTGAAGCTTTCTTT.

The CDR3 DNA reads as TGTGCCAGCACGGGGGATCGTAGGGAAAACACCATATATTTT. Protein: CASTGDRRENTIYF. This chain connects TRBV27 to TRBJ1-3; D possibly corresponds to TRBD1 (5 bases). The CDR3 sequence is 14 residues long. Per the germline V gene, CDR1 is MNHEY and CDR2 is SMNVEV (reference sequence). V was pared by 7 bases and J by 6 bases, with 16 bases between.

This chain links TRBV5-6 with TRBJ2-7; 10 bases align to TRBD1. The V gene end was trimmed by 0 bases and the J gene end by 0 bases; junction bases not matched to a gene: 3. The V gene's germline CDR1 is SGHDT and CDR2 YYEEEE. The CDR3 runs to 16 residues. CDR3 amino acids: CASSLEGQGSSYEQYF. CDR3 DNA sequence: TGTGCCAGCAGCTTGGAGGGACAGGGGAGCTCCTACGAGCAGTACTTC.

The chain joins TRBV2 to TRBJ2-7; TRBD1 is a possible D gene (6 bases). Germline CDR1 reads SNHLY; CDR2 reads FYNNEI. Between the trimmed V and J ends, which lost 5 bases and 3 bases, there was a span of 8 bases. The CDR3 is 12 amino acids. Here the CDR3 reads CASSLDSYEQYF. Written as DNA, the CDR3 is TGTGCCAGCAGTCTGGACAGCTACGAGCAGTACTTC.

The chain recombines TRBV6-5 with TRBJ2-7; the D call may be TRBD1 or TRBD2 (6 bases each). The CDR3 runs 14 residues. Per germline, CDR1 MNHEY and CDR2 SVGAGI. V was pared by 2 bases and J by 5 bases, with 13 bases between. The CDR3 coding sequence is TGTGCCAGCAGTTACGGGGGTAGGGGGGACGAGCAGTACTTC. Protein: CASSYGGRGDEQYF.

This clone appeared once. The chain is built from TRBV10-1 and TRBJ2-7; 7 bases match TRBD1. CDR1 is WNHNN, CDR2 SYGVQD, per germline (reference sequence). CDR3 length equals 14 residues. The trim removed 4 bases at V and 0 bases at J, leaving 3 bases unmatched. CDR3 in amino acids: CASSAGTASYEQYF. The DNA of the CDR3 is TGCGCCAGCAGTGCCGGGACAGCCTCCTACGAGCAGTACTTC.

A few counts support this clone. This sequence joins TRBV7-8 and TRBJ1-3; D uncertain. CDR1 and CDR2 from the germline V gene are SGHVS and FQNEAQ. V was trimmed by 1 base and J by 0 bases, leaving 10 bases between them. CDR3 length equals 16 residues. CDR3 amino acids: CASSLGGGLSGNTIYF. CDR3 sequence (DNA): TGTGCCAGCAGCTTAGGGGGAGGCCTCTCTGGAAACACCATATATTTT.

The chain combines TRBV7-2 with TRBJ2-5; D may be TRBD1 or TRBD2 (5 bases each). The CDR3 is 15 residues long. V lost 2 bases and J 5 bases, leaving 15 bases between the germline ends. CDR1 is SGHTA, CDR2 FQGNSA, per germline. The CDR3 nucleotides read TGTGCCAGCAGCTTACTAGTTGGGGGACGGGAGACCCAGTACTTC. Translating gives CASSLLVGGRETQYF.

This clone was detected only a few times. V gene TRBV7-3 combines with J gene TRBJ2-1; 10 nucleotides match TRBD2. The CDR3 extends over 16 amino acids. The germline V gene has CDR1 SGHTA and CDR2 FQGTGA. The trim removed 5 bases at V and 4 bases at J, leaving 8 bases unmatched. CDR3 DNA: TGTGCCAGCAGCGTATCTAGCGGGGGCCTATACAATGAGCAGTTCTTC. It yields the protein CASSVSSGGLYNEQFF.

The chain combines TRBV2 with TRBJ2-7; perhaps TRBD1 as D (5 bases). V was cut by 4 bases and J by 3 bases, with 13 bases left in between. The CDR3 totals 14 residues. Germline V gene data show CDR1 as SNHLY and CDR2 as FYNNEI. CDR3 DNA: TGTGCCAGCAGTGTCTCACAGGTAGTCTACGAGCAGTACTTC. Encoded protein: CASSVSQVVYEQYF.

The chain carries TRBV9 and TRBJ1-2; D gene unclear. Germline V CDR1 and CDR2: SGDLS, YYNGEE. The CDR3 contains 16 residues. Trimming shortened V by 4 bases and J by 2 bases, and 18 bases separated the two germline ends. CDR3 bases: TGTGCCAGCAGCTACTCATCGGGAAACCAAAACTATGGCTACACCTTC. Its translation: CASSYSSGNQNYGYTF.

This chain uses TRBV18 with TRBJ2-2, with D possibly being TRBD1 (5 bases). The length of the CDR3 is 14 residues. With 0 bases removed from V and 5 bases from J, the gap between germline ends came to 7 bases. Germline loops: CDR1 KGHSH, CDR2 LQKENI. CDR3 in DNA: TGTGCCAGCTCACCACCGGGGCAAACCGGGGAGCTGTTTTTT. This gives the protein CASSPPGQTGELFF.

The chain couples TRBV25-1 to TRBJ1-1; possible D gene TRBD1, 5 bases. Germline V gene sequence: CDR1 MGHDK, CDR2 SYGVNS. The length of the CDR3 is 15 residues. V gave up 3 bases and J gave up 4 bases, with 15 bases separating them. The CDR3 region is CASSDLGRAITEAFF. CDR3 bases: TGTGCCAGCAGTGATCTTGGCAGGGCTATCACTGAAGCTTTCTTT.

In nucleotides, the CDR3 is TGTGCCTGGAGTGATGCGGACAGGGGAGTCCAAGAGACCCAGTACTTC. It specifies CAWSDADRGVQETQYF. The chain joins TRBV30 to TRBJ2-5, with 9 bases that match TRBD1. The V gene's germline CDR1 is GTSNPN and CDR2 SVGIG (reference sequence). The CDR3 is 16 residues long. Trimming cost V 1 base and J 1 base; bases outside gene matches: 7.

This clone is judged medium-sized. DNA of the CDR3: TGTGCCAGCAGCCAAGAGAGGGGCAATCAGCCCCAGCATTTT. Its translation is CASSQERGNQPQHF. The gene calls are TRBV4-2 and TRBJ1-5, with D uncertain. The germline V gene encodes CDR1 LGHNA and CDR2 YNFKEQ. The V end was cut by 0 bases, the J end by 2 bases, with 5 bases between. The CDR3 has 14 amino acids.

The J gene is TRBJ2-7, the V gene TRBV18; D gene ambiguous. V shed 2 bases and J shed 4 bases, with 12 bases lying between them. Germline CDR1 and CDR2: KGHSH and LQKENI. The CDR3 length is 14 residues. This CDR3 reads CASSPGAPTYEQYF. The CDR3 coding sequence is TGTGCCAGCTCACCAGGAGCACCGACTTACGAGCAGTACTTC.

As DNA, the CDR3 is TGTGCCAGCAGTGGATGGACAGGGGGGAATGAAAAACTGTTTTTT. It codes for CASSGWTGGNEKLFF. The rearrangement uses TRBV6-1 and TRBJ1-4; 10 nucleotides line up with TRBD1. CDR3 length: 15 amino acids. V trimming: 4 bases; J trimming: 5 bases; junction bases outside the gene matches: 4. Germline values: CDR1 MNHNS, CDR2 SASEGT.

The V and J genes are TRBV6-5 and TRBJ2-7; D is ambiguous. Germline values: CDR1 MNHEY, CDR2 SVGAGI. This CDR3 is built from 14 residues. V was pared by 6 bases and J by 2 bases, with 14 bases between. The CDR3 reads CASSGKLPPYEQYF. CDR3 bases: TGTGCCAGCAGCGGCAAGCTCCCTCCCTACGAGCAGTACTTC.